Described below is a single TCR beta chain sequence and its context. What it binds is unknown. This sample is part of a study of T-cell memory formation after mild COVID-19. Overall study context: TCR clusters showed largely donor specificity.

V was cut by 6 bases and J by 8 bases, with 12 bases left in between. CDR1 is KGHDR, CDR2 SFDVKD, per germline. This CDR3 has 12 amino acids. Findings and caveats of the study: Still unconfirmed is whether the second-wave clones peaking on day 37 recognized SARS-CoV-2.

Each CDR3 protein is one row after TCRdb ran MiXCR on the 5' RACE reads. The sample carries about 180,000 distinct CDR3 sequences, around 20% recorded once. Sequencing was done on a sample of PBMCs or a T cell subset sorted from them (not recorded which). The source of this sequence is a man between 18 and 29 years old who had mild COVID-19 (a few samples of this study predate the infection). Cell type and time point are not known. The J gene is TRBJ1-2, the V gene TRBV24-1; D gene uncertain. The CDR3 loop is CATSSRNSGYTF. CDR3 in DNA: TGTGCCACCAGTTCCAGGAACTCCGGCTACACCTTC.